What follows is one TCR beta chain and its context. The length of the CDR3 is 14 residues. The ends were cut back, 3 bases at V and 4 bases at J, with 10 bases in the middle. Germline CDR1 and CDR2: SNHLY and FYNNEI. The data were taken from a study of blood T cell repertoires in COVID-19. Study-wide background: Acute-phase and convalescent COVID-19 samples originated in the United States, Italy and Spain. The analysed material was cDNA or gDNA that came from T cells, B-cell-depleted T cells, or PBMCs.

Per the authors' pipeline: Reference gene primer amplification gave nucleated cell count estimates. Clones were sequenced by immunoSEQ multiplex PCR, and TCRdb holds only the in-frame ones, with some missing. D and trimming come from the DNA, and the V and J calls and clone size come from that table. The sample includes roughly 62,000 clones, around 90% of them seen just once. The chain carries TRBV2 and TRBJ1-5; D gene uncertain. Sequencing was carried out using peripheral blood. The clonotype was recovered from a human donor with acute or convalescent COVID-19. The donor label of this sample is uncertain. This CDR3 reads CASSEAVQNQPQHF. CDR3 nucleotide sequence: TGTGCCAGCAGTGAGGCGGTTCAAAATCAGCCCCAGCATTTT.